This T cell receptor beta chain emerged from a study of cytomegalovirus exposure and HLA in healthy donors. Germline CDR1 reads SGHDT; CDR2 reads YYEEEE. Trimming took off 7 bases at V and 8 bases at J, with 7 bases between the two ends. This CDR3 is built from 10 residues. Vbeta (60) and Jbeta (13) primers were used in the PCR. TCRdb's copy holds only in-frame clones and misses some; the assay was immunoSEQ multiplex PCR. Of around 130,000 clones in the sample, about three quarters were seen once. This clone was observed a few times. V and J are TRBV5-6 and TRBJ2-1; TRBD2 is a possible D gene (5 bases). This sequence was found in a human donor in good health. Sequenced material: PBMCs. The DNA for the CDR3 is TGTGCCAGCGGGAGCCATGAGCAGTTCTTC. Amino acids: CASGSHEQFF.